This TCR beta chain was identified in a study of circulating and synovial CD4+ cells in juvenile arthritis. Turning to this clone: Its antigen is unidentified.

Study-level findings and limits: These blood cells shared more CDR3 sequences with synovium than bulk blood.

Sequenced samples came from active juvenile idiopathic arthritis patients. Sequencing used immunoSEQ multiplex PCR; TCRdb keeps in-frame clones, though not all of them. The table records tens of thousands of clones, roughly 96% of them present only once. Source material: CD4+ T cells from blood. The TCR sequence derives from a human donor with juvenile idiopathic arthritis.

The CDR3 DNA is TGTGCCAGCAGCTACTTCACTGTGGAGACCCAGTACTTC. This gives the protein CASSYFTVETQYF. The rearrangement joins TRBV6-1 to TRBJ2-5; D remains unclear. The length of the CDR3 is 13 residues. The V gene's germline CDR1 is MNHNS and CDR2 SASEGT. With 6 bases removed from V and 5 bases from J, the gap between germline ends came to 13 bases.